This entry lists 23 T cell receptor beta chains sequenced from one sample in a study of cytomegalovirus exposure and HLA in healthy donors. Both 60 Vbeta primers and 13 Jbeta primers went into the PCR. Using immunoSEQ multiplex PCR, the repertoire was profiled, and TCRdb retains in-frame clones only, with some absent. The table shows 170,000 or so clones, with roughly 86% occurring only once. Sequenced input: PBMCs. The receptors originated from a girl between 5 and 17 years old in good health and CMV-seropositive.

Details on this clone: The sample holds other DNA sequences that translate to the same CDR3. This chain links TRBV9 with TRBJ1-1, with a tentative D call TRBD1 (5 bases). The CDR3 length is 13 residues. V was clipped by 2 bases and J by 3 bases, with 8 bases between them. Germline V gives CDR1 SGDLS, CDR2 YYNGEE. Here the CDR3 DNA reads TGTGCCAGCAGCGTCAGGGTGGACACTGAAGCTTTCTTT. The encoded protein is CASSVRVDTEAFF. The variable domain in full, with the rest retrieved from reference TRBV9 and TRBJ1-1, is DSGVTQTPKHLITATGQRVTLRCSPRSGDLSVYWYQQSLDQGLQFLIQYYNGEERAKGNILERFSAQQFPDLHSELNLSSLELGDSALYFCASSVRVDTEAFFGQGTRLTVV.

This rearrangement joins TRBV2 to TRBJ2-7; 7 bases map to TRBD1. Germline CDR1 and CDR2: SNHLY and FYNNEI. The junction had 9 bases not matched to a gene; V was cut back by 8 bases and J by 2 bases. There are 14 residues in the CDR3. The CDR3 nucleotides read TGTGCCAGCCGGGACAGCCTTCGGACCTACGAGCAGTACTTC. It codes for CASRDSLRTYEQYF. Full variable domain (outside the CDR3, taken from reference TRBV2 and TRBJ2-7): EPEVTQTPSHQVTQMGQEVILRCVPISNHLYFYWYRQILGQKVEFLVSFYNNEISEKSEIFDDQFSVERPDGSNFTLKIRSTKLEDSAMYFCASRDSLRTYEQYFGPGTRLTVT.

Only a few counts were recorded for this clone. The V call is TRBV7-9, the J call TRBJ2-1, with a weak D call TRBD2 (5 bases). Per germline, CDR1 SEHNR and CDR2 FQNEAQ (reference sequence). Trimming left V 6 bases short and J 8 bases short, with 20 bases between. This CDR3 spans 15 amino acids. CDR3 nucleotides: TGTGCCAGCAGAGTTTCTGGGCAGGACGGGGATGAGCAGTTCTTC. Residues: CASRVSGQDGDEQFF.

The J gene is TRBJ1-3, the V gene TRBV19; D unclear. The CDR3 runs 14 residues. V lost 3 bases and J 4 bases, leaving 10 bases between the germline ends. Germline V CDR1 and CDR2: LNHDA, SQIVND (reference sequence). In DNA form, the CDR3 reads TGTGCCAGTAGTATGGCGGGGAAGGGAAACACCATATATTTT. Translated, it gives CASSMAGKGNTIYF.

The chain employs TRBV4-1 and TRBJ2-5, with 11 nucleotides matching TRBD1. V was pared by 3 bases and J by 4 bases, with 13 bases of the junction left unmatched. Germline CDR1 is MGHRA and CDR2 is YSYEKL. This CDR3 is 18 amino acids long. CDR3 nucleotides: TGCGCCAGCAGCCAGAACCCGGGACAGGGGGTTGTCCGAGAGACCCAGTACTTC. It encodes CASSQNPGQGVVRETQYF.

In its sample, this clone was seen once. This chain connects TRBV13 to TRBJ2-3; TRBD2 aligns across 10 bases. The CDR3 is made up of 18 amino acids. CDR1 PRHDT and CDR2 FYEKMQ come from the germline V gene (reference sequence). V dropped 5 bases and J dropped 1; count of bases not matched to a gene: 12. This chain's CDR3 is CASSPREAGGPGTDTQYF. CDR3 bases: TGTGCCAGCAGCCCCCGCGAAGCGGGGGGGCCGGGCACAGATACGCAGTATTTT.

This clone was recorded only once. The V and J genes are TRBV4-1 and TRBJ1-2, with D possibly matching TRBD1 (5 bases). Germline values: CDR1 MGHRA, CDR2 YSYEKL. Trimming took 2 bases from V and 2 from J, leaving 18 bases between them. The CDR3 contains 17 residues. This CDR3 is CASSQKTLQDPNYGYTF. For the CDR3, the DNA is TGCGCCAGCAGCCAAAAAACCCTACAGGACCCGAACTATGGCTACACCTTC.

The rearrangement joins TRBV5-6 to TRBJ1-1; D may be TRBD1 (5 bases). Per germline, CDR1 SGHDT and CDR2 YYEEEE. This CDR3 region has 14 residues. V was pared by 1 base and J by 1 base, with 8 bases between. The CDR3 reads CASSLPGSNTEAFF. The CDR3 bases are TGTGCCAGCAGCTTGCCAGGGTCGAACACTGAAGCTTTCTTT. Together with reference TRBV5-6 and TRBJ1-1, the CDR3 gives the full variable domain: DAGVTQSPTHLIKTRGQQVTLRCSPKSGHDTVSWYQQALGQGPQFIFQYYEEEERQRGNFPDRFSGHQFPNYSSELNVNALLLGDSALYLCASSLPGSNTEAFFGQGTRLTVV.

The rearrangement links TRBV13 to TRBJ1-1; D is undetermined. The CDR3 is 13 residues long. Germline CDR1 is PRHDT and CDR2 is FYEKMQ (reference sequence). The ends were cut back, 5 bases at V and 5 bases at J, with 12 bases in the middle. The CDR3 DNA reads as TGTGCCAGCAGCCCCCGGGCGGGTACTGAAGCTTTCTTT. Amino acids: CASSPRAGTEAFF.

V usage is TRBV30 and J usage is TRBJ1-4; the match to TRBD1 covers 8 bases. V gave up 2 bases and J gave up 2 bases; unmatched junction bases: 7. This CDR3 region has 16 residues. CDR1 GTSNPN and CDR2 SVGIG come from the germline V gene (reference sequence). For the CDR3, the DNA is TGTGCCTGGAGTATTAAATCAGGGGGCACTAATGAAAAACTGTTTTTT. Protein sequence: CAWSIKSGGTNEKLFF.

V is TRBV2 and J is TRBJ1-1, with 10 positions matching TRBD1. The germline V gene encodes CDR1 SNHLY and CDR2 FYNNEI. Losses at the gene ends were 3 bases for V and 11 bases for J; bases not matched to a gene: 0. The CDR3 runs 11 residues. CDR3 DNA sequence: TGTGCCAGCAGTGAGGGACAGGGGGCTTTCTTT. Protein product: CASSEGQGAFF. The full variable domain, rest sourced from reference TRBV2 and TRBJ1-1, is EPEVTQTPSHQVTQMGQEVILRCVPISNHLYFYWYRQILGQKVEFLVSFYNNEISEKSEIFDDQFSVERPDGSNFTLKIRSTKLEDSAMYFCASSEGQGAFFGQGTRLTVV.

This sequence joins TRBV4-2 and TRBJ2-3, with 10 bases aligning to TRBD2. J lost 3 bases, V lost 4 bases, and 7 bases had no gene match. This CDR3 has 16 amino acids. Germline V gene lookup returns CDR1 LGHNA and CDR2 YNFKEQ. The CDR3 here is CASSLLAGGLTDTQYF. CDR3 in DNA: TGTGCCAGCAGCCTGTTAGCGGGGGGTTTGACAGATACGCAGTATTTT.

The J gene is TRBJ1-4, the V gene TRBV6-6; 8 positions match TRBD1. Unmatched junction bases numbered 8, after V lost 7 bases and J lost 7 bases. The germline V gene encodes CDR1 MNHNY and CDR2 SVGAGI (reference sequence). CDR3 size: 14 residues. CDR3 loop: CASTLTGDGEKLFF. The CDR3 DNA reads as TGTGCCAGCACCTTGACAGGGGATGGTGAAAAACTGTTTTTT.

The V and J genes are TRBV7-8 and TRBJ1-4, with D tentatively TRBD1 (6 bases). Trimming cost V 4 bases and J 6 bases, with 15 bases left between them. Per germline, CDR1 SGHVS and CDR2 FQNEAQ. This CDR3 is built from 15 residues. CDR3 DNA: TGTGCCAGCAGCTATGGCGGGGGCGTCTATGAAAAACTGTTTTTT. Residues: CASSYGGGVYEKLFF. Complete variable domain (other parts from reference TRBV7-8 and TRBJ1-4): GAGVSQSPRYKVAKRGQDVALRCDPISGHVSLFWYQQALGQGPEFLTYFQNEAQLDKSGLPSDRFFAERPEGSVSTLKIQRTQQEDSAVYLCASSYGGGVYEKLFFGSGTQLSVL.

The J gene is TRBJ1-2, the V gene TRBV7-8; D is undetermined. This CDR3 is built from 14 residues. V dropped 3 bases and J dropped 4 bases, with 12 bases sitting between them. The germline CDR1 and CDR2 sequences are SGHVS and FQNEAQ. This CDR3 is CASSFIQSFYGYTF. Written as DNA, the CDR3 is TGTGCCAGCAGCTTTATACAGAGCTTCTATGGCTACACCTTC. The variable domain in full, with the rest retrieved from reference TRBV7-8 and TRBJ1-2, is GAGVSQSPRYKVAKRGQDVALRCDPISGHVSLFWYQQALGQGPEFLTYFQNEAQLDKSGLPSDRFFAERPEGSVSTLKIQRTQQEDSAVYLCASSFIQSFYGYTFGSGTRLTVV.

This chain connects TRBV6-5 to TRBJ1-2; tentative D call: TRBD1 (5 bases). The CDR3 length is 12 residues. V gave up 7 bases and J gave up 4 bases, with 10 bases separating them. Germline V CDR1 and CDR2: MNHEY, SVGAGI. CDR3 amino acids: CASIGRGYGYTF. DNA of the CDR3: TGTGCCAGCATTGGGAGGGGCTATGGCTACACCTTC.

Comment on this clone: Distinct nucleotide sequences in the sample also encode this CDR3. J is TRBJ2-3 and V is TRBV4-1; TRBD2 matches at 14 bases. The CDR3 consists of 19 residues. The ends lost 3 bases at V and 0 bases at J; junction bases unmatched: 8. Germline loops: CDR1 MGHRA, CDR2 YSYEKL. This chain's CDR3 is CASSQDWTSGGTSTDTQYF. CDR3 bases: TGCGCCAGCAGCCAGGATTGGACTAGCGGGGGGACTAGCACAGATACGCAGTATTTT.

This clone was detected many times. The identical CDR3 is also encoded by other nucleotide sequences in the sample. The V call is TRBV6-6, the J call TRBJ1-1; D possibly corresponds to TRBD1 (6 bases). V gave up 5 bases and J gave up 1 base, with 8 bases separating them. This CDR3 region has 13 residues. The V gene's germline CDR1 is MNHNY and CDR2 SVGAGI (reference sequence). The CDR3 region has the DNA TGTGCCAGCAGTGAGGGACAGAACACTGAAGCTTTCTTT. Its translation: CASSEGQNTEAFF.

This clone occurred once. V and J are TRBV6-5 and TRBJ2-5, with 7 bases fitting TRBD2. Germline assignment: CDR1 MNHEY and CDR2 SVGAGI. Losses at the gene ends were 9 bases for V and 5 bases for J; bases not matched to a gene: 9. The CDR3 sequence is 13 residues long. The CDR3 bases are TGTGCCAGTAGGACTAGTAGAGGGGAGACCCAGTACTTC. This translates into CASRTSRGETQYF.

V gene TRBV25-1 combines with J gene TRBJ2-6; TRBD1 matches 7 bases. Trimming removed 8 bases from V and 0 bases from J; junction bases left unmatched: 4. The V gene's germline CDR1 is MGHDK and CDR2 SYGVNS. The CDR3 is 15 amino acids. The CDR3 DNA is TGTGCCAGCCTTCGACAGGGCTCTGGGGCCAACGTCCTGACTTTC. Translating gives CASLRQGSGANVLTF.

A note on this clone: Other nucleotide sequences in the sample specify the same CDR3. V is TRBV19 and J is TRBJ1-1; TRBD1 aligns across 7 bases. Trimming at V came to 1 base and at J to 4 bases, leaving 3 bases not matched to a gene. The V gene's germline CDR1 is LNHDA and CDR2 SQIVND (reference sequence). CDR3 size: 14 residues. The CDR3 DNA follows: TGTGCCAGTAGTATAGGGGCAGGGGGCACTGAAGCTTTCTTT. Residues: CASSIGAGGTEAFF.

The chain uses TRBV27 and TRBJ1-1, with 8 positions matching TRBD1. V dropped 6 bases and J dropped 3; count of bases not matched to a gene: 9. The length of the CDR3 is 15 residues. Germline V gene lookup returns CDR1 MNHEY and CDR2 SMNVEV (reference sequence). The chain's CDR3 is CASSSHRGFDTEAFF. In DNA, the CDR3 is TGTGCCAGCAGCTCGCACAGGGGGTTTGACACTGAAGCTTTCTTT.

The V and J genes are TRBV4-1 and TRBJ2-5; D uncertain. The CDR3 totals 12 residues. Germline CDR1 MGHRA, CDR2 YSYEKL. Trimming removed 4 bases at V and 5 bases at J, with 8 bases between. CDR3: CASSPTGETQYF. CDR3 nucleotides: TGCGCCAGCAGCCCGACCGGGGAGACCCAGTACTTC.